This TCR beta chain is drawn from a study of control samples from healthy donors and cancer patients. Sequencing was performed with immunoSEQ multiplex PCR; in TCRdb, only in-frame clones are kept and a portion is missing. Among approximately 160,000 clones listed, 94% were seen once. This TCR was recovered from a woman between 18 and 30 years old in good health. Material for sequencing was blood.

The CDR3 nucleotides read TGTGCCAGCTCACCAGAGGGCAGGGGGGGCTACGAGCAGTACTTC. Encoded protein: CASSPEGRGGYEQYF. This sequence joins TRBV18 and TRBJ2-7; D is tentatively TRBD1 or TRBD2 (7 bases each). The V end was cut by 2 bases, the J end by 3 bases, with 14 bases between. The CDR3 spans 15 residues. The V gene's germline CDR1 is KGHSH and CDR2 LQKENI.